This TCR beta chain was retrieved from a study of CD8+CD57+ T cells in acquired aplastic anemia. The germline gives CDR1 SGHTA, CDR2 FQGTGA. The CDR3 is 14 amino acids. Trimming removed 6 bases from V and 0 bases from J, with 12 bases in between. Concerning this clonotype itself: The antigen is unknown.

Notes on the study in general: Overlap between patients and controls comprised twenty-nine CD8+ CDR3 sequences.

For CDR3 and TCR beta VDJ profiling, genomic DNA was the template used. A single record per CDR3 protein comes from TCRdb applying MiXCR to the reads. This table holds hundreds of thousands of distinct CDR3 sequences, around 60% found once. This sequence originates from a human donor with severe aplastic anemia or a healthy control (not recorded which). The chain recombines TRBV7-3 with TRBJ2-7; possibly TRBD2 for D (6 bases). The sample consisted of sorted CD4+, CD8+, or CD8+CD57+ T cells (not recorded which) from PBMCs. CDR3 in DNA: TGTGCCAGCAGGTCCGCGGGAAACTCCTACGAGCAGTACTTC. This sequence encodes CASRSAGNSYEQYF.